These 23 T cell receptor beta chains originate from one sample sequenced in a study of cytomegalovirus exposure and HLA in healthy donors. PCR employed 60 Vbeta and 13 Jbeta primers. This table comes from immunoSEQ multiplex PCR, and its TCRdb copy is limited to in-frame clones, with some not included. The table lists around 90,000 clones, 70% to 85% of them singletons. Material for sequencing was PBMCs. The receptors shown here come from a human donor in good health.

The genes are TRBV7-3 and TRBJ2-5, with TRBD1 identical over 7 bases. Germline-derived CDR1 and CDR2 are SGHTA and FQGTGA. The CDR3 is made up of 17 amino acids. V lost 5 bases, J lost 2 bases, and 14 bases stayed unmatched. CDR3 in DNA: TGTGCCAGCAGCCATGGCGTTAACAGGGGCCAACAAGAGACCCAGTACTTC. It yields the protein CASSHGVNRGQQETQYF.

This clone was seen just once. The chain uses TRBV14 and TRBJ2-3, with D unclear. Germline values: CDR1 SGHDN, CDR2 FVKESK. This CDR3 spans 14 amino acids. Trimming pared 6 bases from V and 3 bases from J, leaving 13 bases between. CDR3 bases: TGTGCCAGCAGTCCTTTTAGTCGGACAGATACGCAGTATTTT. Its translation is CASSPFSRTDTQYF.

This chain connects TRBV7-2 to TRBJ2-1, with TRBD2 matching 11 bases. J was trimmed by 3 bases and V by 3 bases; bases with no gene match: 1. Germline-derived CDR1 and CDR2 are SGHTA and FQGNSA. This CDR3 is built from 15 residues. The CDR3 DNA reads as TGTGCCAGCAGCTTTAGCGGGAGGGTCTACAATGAGCAGTTCTTC. Translation: CASSFSGRVYNEQFF.

V usage is TRBV19 and J usage is TRBJ1-4; TRBD1 matches at 7 bases. After removal of 3 bases from V and 6 bases from J, the junction contained 7 bases not matched to a gene. The CDR3 extends over 15 amino acids. The germline gives CDR1 LNHDA, CDR2 SQIVND (reference sequence). CDR3 in amino acids: CASSISGTAYEKLFF. CDR3 nucleotide sequence: TGTGCCAGTAGTATCTCCGGGACAGCTTATGAAAAACTGTTTTTT.

This clone was seen more than once but under ten times. The chain combines TRBV4-3 with TRBJ2-6; D may be TRBD2 (6 bases). This CDR3 has 15 amino acids. Germline V gene data show CDR1 as LGHNA and CDR2 as YSLEER. Trimming left V 3 bases short and J 2 bases short, with 8 bases between. The CDR3 region has the DNA TGCGCCAGCAGCCAGACGGGGGCTGGGGCCAACGTCCTGACTTTC. It yields the protein CASSQTGAGANVLTF.

The V call is TRBV2, the J call TRBJ2-2, with 7 bases aligning to TRBD1. V lost 2 bases and J lost 5; bases outside the gene matches: 5. Germline CDR1 reads SNHLY; CDR2 reads FYNNEI. The CDR3 is made up of 15 amino acids. The CDR3 loop reads CASSELRGRTGELFF. The CDR3 nucleotides read TGTGCCAGCAGTGAATTGAGGGGGCGGACCGGGGAGCTGTTTTTT.

Written as DNA, the CDR3 is TGCAGCGTTGGAGTGGGGCAGGGAAAACGCGAGCAGTACTTC. It yields the protein CSVGVGQGKREQYF. The chain is built from TRBV29-1 and TRBJ2-5; weak D call: TRBD1 (5 bases). The J call may be mistaken, given a closer DNA end match to TRBJ2-7. This CDR3 has 14 residues. Germline V gene lookup returns CDR1 SQVTM and CDR2 ANQGSEA.

In this sample, this clone turned up a few times. The chain couples TRBV6-4 to TRBJ1-1; 10 bases match TRBD1. CDR3 length: 14 amino acids. Per the germline V gene, CDR1 is MRHNA and CDR2 is SNTAGT. J gave up 4 bases and V 7 bases, and 6 bases lay outside the gene matches. CDR3 residues: CASKGTGDSTEAFF. Here the CDR3 DNA reads TGTGCCAGCAAGGGGACAGGGGACAGCACTGAAGCTTTCTTT.

The rearrangement uses TRBV5-4 and TRBJ2-1, with 7 bases matching TRBD2. The CDR3 sequence is 15 residues long. The V segment lost 10 bases and the J segment 0 bases; nucleotides outside the gene matches: 10. The germline V gene encodes CDR1 SGHNT and CDR2 YYREEE (reference sequence). CDR3 sequence (DNA): TGTGCCGACTCACCTCCGGGGGGCTCCTACAATGAGCAGTTCTTC. Protein product: CADSPPGGSYNEQFF.

The sample holds a few counts of this clone. The chain couples TRBV5-1 to TRBJ2-7; D remains ambiguous. With 5 bases removed from V and 5 bases from J, the gap between germline ends came to 23 bases. Germline V gene data show CDR1 as SGHRS and CDR2 as YFSETQ. The CDR3 runs 16 residues. CDR3 sequence: CASRWRGNFRDDEQYF. The CDR3 DNA is TGCGCCAGCAGATGGCGCGGTAATTTCAGAGACGACGAGCAGTACTTC.

V usage is TRBV11-2 and J usage is TRBJ2-4, with 9 positions matching TRBD2. V lost 0 bases and J lost 5; bases outside the gene matches: 2. This CDR3 has 15 amino acids. CDR1 and CDR2 (germline): SGHAT, FQNNGV. CDR3 loop: CASSLELAGENIQYF. As DNA, the CDR3 is TGTGCCAGCAGCTTAGAACTAGCGGGTGAAAACATTCAGTACTTC.

As for this clone: This CDR3 is also generated by other DNA sequences in the sample. DNA of the CDR3: TGTGCCAGTAGTATCTCGGGGTCCTCTGGAAACACCATATATTTT. Its protein product is CASSISGSSGNTIYF. This chain joins TRBV19 and TRBJ1-3; D gene unclear. V shed 3 bases and J shed 0 bases, with 9 bases lying between them. Germline-derived CDR1 and CDR2 are LNHDA and SQIVND (reference sequence). The CDR3 runs to 15 residues.

The chain uses TRBV9 and TRBJ2-5, with 9 bases fitting TRBD2. The CDR3 is made up of 17 amino acids. The J segment lost 2 bases and the V segment lost 0 bases, leaving 8 bases of the junction unmatched. CDR1 is SGDLS, CDR2 YYNGEE, per germline. Here the CDR3 reads CASSVGLRTSEQETQYF. In nucleotides, the CDR3 is TGTGCCAGCAGCGTAGGTCTCCGGACTAGCGAGCAAGAGACCCAGTACTTC.

The chain uses TRBV4-2 and TRBJ2-3; 8 bases match TRBD2. The CDR3 runs to 17 residues. Trimming cost V 4 bases and J 0 bases; bases outside gene matches: 9. CDR1 is LGHNA, CDR2 YNFKEQ, per germline. CDR3 protein: CASSPRAGGFSTDTQYF. For the CDR3, the DNA is TGTGCCAGCAGCCCAAGGGCGGGGGGTTTTAGCACAGATACGCAGTATTTT.

The rearrangement links TRBV6-5 to TRBJ2-5, with D perhaps TRBD2 (5 bases). V was trimmed by 0 bases and J by 5 bases, leaving 16 bases between them. CDR3 length: 16 residues. Looked up from germline, CDR1 is MNHEY and CDR2 is SVGAGI. This CDR3 reads CASSYSIVSGSETQYF. The CDR3 DNA sequence: TGTGCCAGCAGTTACTCGATCGTCTCGGGGAGCGAGACCCAGTACTTC.

CDR3 DNA: TGCAGCACACGTGGGGGGGCGGGGTACACTGAAGCTTTCTTT. As protein: CSTRGGAGYTEAFF. This chain uses TRBV29-1 with TRBJ1-1; possibly TRBD1 for D (6 bases). V gave up 8 bases and J gave up 3 bases, with 19 bases separating them. Per germline, CDR1 SQVTM and CDR2 ANQGSEA. This CDR3 contains 14 residues.

This chain connects TRBV30 to TRBJ1-5, with D possibly TRBD1 on 5 matching bases. This CDR3 is 13 amino acids long. Trimming cost V 1 base and J 7 bases, with 11 bases left between them. Germline V gives CDR1 GTSNPN, CDR2 SVGIG (reference sequence). The CDR3 region has the DNA TGTGCCTGGAGTGCAGGGTTAAACCAGCCCCAGCATTTT. This encodes CAWSAGLNQPQHF.

The V and J genes are TRBV7-8 and TRBJ1-1, with a weak D call TRBD1 (6 bases). The CDR3 runs 15 residues. V was clipped by 5 bases and J by 5 bases, with 18 bases between them. CDR1 SGHVS and CDR2 FQNEAQ come from the germline V gene. This CDR3 reads CASSITNLQGTEAFF. CDR3 in DNA: TGTGCCAGCAGCATAACAAACCTACAGGGAACTGAAGCTTTCTTT.

The CDR3 reads CASSESGFGELFF. Written as DNA, the CDR3 is TGTGCCAGCAGTGAATCAGGGTTCGGGGAGCTGTTTTTT. The chain has TRBV25-1 and TRBJ2-2, with D perhaps TRBD1 (5 bases). Germline V gene lookup returns CDR1 MGHDK and CDR2 SYGVNS. V lost 1 base and J lost 7, with 7 bases in between. The CDR3 is 13 residues long. Full variable domain (outside the CDR3, taken from reference TRBV25-1 and TRBJ2-2): EADIYQTPRYLVIGTGKKITLECSQTMGHDKMYWYQQDPGMELHLIHYSYGVNSTEKGDLSSESTVSRIRTEHFPLTLESARPSHTSQYLCASSESGFGELFFGEGSRLTVL.

This clone was seen a handful of times. The chain recombines TRBV7-3 with TRBJ2-2; TRBD2 is a possible D gene (6 bases). Germline V CDR1 and CDR2: SGHTA, FQGTGA. The CDR3 loop spans 14 amino acids. V was shortened by 1 base and J by 4 bases, with 7 bases between the two germline ends. This CDR3 reads CASSLSGVTGELFF. CDR3 DNA sequence: TGTGCCAGCAGCTTAAGCGGGGTCACCGGGGAGCTGTTTTTT.

This chain joins TRBV4-2 and TRBJ2-7; D possibly corresponds to TRBD2 (6 bases). The germline V gene has CDR1 LGHNA and CDR2 YNFKEQ. The CDR3 totals 14 residues. V was trimmed by 6 bases and J by 3 bases, leaving 15 bases between them. CDR3 loop: CASSYRDLNYEQYF. The CDR3 bases are TGTGCCAGCAGTTATAGGGACTTGAACTACGAGCAGTACTTC.

This clone has only one observation. This chain connects TRBV6-4 to TRBJ2-3; 9 nucleotides line up with TRBD2. This CDR3 is 16 amino acids long. V lost 2 bases, J lost 1 base, and 4 bases stayed unmatched. Germline assignment: CDR1 MRHNA and CDR2 SNTAGT. Here the CDR3 DNA reads TGTGCCAGCAGTGACCGTAGCGGGGGAGGCACAGATACGCAGTATTTT. Translated, it gives CASSDRSGGGTDTQYF.

The genes are TRBV28 and TRBJ2-3; D is possibly TRBD2 (6 bases). The CDR3 consists of 15 residues. Trimming pared 6 bases from V and 0 bases from J, leaving 13 bases between. The germline V gene encodes CDR1 MDHEN and CDR2 SYDVKM. Here the CDR3 reads CASRTFGGSTDTQYF. The DNA of the CDR3 is TGTGCCAGCAGAACCTTCGGGGGTAGCACAGATACGCAGTATTTT.